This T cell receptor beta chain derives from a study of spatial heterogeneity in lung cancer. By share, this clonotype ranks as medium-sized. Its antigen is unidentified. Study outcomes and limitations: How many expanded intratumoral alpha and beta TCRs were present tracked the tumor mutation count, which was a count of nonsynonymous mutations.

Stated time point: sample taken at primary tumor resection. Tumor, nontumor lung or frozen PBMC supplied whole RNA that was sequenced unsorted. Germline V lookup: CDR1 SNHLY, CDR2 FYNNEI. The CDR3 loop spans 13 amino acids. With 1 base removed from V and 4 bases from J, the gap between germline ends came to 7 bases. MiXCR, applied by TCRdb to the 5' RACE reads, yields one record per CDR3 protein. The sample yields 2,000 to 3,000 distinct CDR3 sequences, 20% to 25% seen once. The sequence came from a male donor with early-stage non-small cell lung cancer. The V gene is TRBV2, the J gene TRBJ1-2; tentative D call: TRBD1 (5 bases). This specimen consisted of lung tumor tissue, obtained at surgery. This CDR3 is CASSEGQRYGYTF. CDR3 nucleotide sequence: TGTGCCAGCAGTGAAGGACAGCGCTATGGCTACACCTTC.